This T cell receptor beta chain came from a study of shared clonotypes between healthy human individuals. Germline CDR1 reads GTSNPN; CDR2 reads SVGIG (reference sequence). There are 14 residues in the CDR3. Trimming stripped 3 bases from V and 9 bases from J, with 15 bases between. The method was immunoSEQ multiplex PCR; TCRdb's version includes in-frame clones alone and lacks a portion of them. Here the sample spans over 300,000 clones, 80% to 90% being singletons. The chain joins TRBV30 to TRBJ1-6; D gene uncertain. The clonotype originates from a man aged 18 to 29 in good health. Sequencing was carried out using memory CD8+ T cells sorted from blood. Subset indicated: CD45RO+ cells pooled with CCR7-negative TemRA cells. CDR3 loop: CAWRIDGNTSPLHF. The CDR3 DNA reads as TGTGCCTGGAGGATAGACGGGAACACTTCACCCCTCCACTTT.